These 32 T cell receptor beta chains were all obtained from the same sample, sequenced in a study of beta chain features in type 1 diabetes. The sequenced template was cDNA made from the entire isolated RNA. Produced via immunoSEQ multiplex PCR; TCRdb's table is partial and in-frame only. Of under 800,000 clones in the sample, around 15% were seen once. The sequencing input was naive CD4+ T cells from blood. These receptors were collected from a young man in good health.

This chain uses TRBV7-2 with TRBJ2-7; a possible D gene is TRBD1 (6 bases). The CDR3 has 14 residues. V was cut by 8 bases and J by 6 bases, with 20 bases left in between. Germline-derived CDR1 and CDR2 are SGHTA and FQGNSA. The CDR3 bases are TGTGCCAGCGAACAGAGCAGGGGTACGATCGAGCAGTACTTC. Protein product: CASEQSRGTIEQYF.

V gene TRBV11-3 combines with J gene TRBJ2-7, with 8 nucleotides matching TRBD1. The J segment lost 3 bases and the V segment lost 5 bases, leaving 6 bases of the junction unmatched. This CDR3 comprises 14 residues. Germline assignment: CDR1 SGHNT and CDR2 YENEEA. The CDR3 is CASSKGQANYEQYF. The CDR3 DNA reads TGTGCCAGCAGCAAGGGACAGGCAAACTACGAGCAGTACTTC. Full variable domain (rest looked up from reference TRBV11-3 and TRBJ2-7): EAGVVQSPRYKIIEKKQPVAFWCNPISGHNTLYWYLQNLGQGPELLIRYENEEAVDDSQLPKDRFSAERLKGVDSTLKIQPAELGDSAVYLCASSKGQANYEQYFGPGTRLTVT.

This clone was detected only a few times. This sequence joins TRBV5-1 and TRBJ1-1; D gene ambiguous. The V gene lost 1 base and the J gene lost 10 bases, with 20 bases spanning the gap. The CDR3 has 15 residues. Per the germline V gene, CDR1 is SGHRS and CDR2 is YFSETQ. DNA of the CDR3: TGCGCCAGCAGCTTGACCGGGGTTCGCCAACTGACAGCTTTCTTT. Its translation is CASSLTGVRQLTAFF. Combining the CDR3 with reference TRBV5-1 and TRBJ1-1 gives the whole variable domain KAGVTQTPRYLIKTRGQQVTLSCSPISGHRSVSWYQQTPGQGLQFLFEYFSETQRNKGNFPGRFSGRQFSNSRSEMNVSTLELGDSALYLCASSLTGVRQLTAFFGQGTRLTVV.

As DNA, the CDR3 is TGTGCCAGCAGCCAAGATGGGGGGATAGCTAACTATGGCTACACCTTC. Amino acid sequence: CASSQDGGIANYGYTF. The V gene is TRBV4-2, the J gene TRBJ1-2; a weak D match, TRBD1 (5 bases). Germline CDR1 and CDR2: LGHNA and YNFKEQ. The CDR3 extends over 16 amino acids. Trimming left V 0 bases short and J 0 bases short, with 11 bases between.

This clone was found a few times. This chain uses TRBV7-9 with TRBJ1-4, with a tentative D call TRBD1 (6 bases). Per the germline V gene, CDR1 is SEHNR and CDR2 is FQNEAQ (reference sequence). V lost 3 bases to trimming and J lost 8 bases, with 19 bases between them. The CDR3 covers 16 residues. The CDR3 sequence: CASSFGRTELDEKLFF. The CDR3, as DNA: TGTGCCAGCAGCTTCGGGAGGACAGAATTGGACGAAAAACTGTTTTTT.

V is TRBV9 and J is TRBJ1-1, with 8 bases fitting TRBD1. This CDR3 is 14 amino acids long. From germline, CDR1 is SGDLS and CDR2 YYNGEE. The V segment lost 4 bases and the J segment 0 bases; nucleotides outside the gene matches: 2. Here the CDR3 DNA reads TGTGCCAGCAGCCGACAGGGGATGAACACTGAAGCTTTCTTT. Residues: CASSRQGMNTEAFF.

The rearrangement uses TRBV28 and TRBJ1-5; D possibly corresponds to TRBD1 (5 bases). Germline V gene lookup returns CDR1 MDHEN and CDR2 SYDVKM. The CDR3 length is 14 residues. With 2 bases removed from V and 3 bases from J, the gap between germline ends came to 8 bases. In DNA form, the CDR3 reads TGTGCCAGCAGTTTAGTGGGGCCCAATCAGCCCCAGCATTTT. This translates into CASSLVGPNQPQHF. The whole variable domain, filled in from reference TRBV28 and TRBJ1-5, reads DVKVTQSSRYLVKRTGEKVFLECVQDMDHENMFWYRQDPGLGLRLIYFSYDVKMKEKGDIPEGYSVSREKKERFSLILESASTNQTSMYLCASSLVGPNQPQHFGDGTRLSIL.

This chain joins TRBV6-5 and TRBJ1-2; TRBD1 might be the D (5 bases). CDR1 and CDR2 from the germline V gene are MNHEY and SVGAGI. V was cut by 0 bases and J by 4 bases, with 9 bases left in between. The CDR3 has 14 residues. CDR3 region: CASSYSGRGYGYTF. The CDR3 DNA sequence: TGTGCCAGCAGTTACTCGGGGCGCGGCTATGGCTACACCTTC.

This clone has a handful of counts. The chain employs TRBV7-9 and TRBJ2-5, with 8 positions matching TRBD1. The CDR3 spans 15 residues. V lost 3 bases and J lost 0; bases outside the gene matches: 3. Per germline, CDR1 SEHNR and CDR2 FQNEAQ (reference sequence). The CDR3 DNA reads TGTGCCAGCAGCTTTTCCAGGGGGCACCAAGAGACCCAGTACTTC. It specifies CASSFSRGHQETQYF.

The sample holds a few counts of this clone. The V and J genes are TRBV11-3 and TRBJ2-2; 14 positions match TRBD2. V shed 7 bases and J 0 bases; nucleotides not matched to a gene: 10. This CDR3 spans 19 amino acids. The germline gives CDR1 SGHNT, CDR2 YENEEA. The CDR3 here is CASNPGTSGGDPNTGELFF. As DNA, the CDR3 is TGTGCCAGCAACCCCGGGACTAGCGGGGGAGATCCGAACACCGGGGAGCTGTTTTTT.

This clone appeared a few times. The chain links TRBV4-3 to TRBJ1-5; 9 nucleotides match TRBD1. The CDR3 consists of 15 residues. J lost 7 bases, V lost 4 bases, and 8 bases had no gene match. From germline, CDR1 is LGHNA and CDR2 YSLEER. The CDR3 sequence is CASSRQQGAGQPQHF. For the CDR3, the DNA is TGCGCCAGCAGCCGGCAACAGGGGGCTGGGCAGCCCCAGCATTTT.

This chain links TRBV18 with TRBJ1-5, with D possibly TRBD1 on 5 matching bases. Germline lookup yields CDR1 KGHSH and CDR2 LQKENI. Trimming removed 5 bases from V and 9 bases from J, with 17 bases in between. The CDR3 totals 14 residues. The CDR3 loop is CASSEQGSRGPQHF. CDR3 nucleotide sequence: TGTGCCAGCTCAGAGCAGGGCAGTCGGGGGCCCCAGCATTTT.

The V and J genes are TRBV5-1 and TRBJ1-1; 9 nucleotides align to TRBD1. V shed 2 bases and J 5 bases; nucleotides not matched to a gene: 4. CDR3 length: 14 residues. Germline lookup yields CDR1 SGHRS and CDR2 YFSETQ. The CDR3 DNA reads TGCGCCAGCAGCTTTACAGGGGGCAGGACTGAAGCTTTCTTT. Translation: CASSFTGGRTEAFF.

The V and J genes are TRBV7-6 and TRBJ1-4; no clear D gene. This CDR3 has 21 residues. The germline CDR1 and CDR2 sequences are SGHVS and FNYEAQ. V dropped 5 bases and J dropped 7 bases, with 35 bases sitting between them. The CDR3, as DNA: TGTGCCAGCAGCCCACCCGTCAGCTTGAGGGTTCCCCCGATAAACGGTGAAAAACTGTTTTTT. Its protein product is CASSPPVSLRVPPINGEKLFF.

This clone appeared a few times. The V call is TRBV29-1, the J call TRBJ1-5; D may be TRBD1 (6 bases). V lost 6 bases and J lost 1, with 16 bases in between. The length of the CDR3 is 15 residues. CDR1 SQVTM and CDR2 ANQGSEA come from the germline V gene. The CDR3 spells CSVSWGAGSNQPQHF. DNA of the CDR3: TGCAGCGTCTCCTGGGGGGCAGGGAGCAATCAGCCCCAGCATTTT. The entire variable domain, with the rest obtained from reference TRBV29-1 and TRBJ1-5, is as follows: SAVISQKPSRDICQRGTSLTIQCQVDSQVTMMFWYRQQPGQSLTLIATANQGSEATYESGFVIDKFPISRPNLTFSTLTVSNMSPEDSSIYLCSVSWGAGSNQPQHFGDGTRLSIL.

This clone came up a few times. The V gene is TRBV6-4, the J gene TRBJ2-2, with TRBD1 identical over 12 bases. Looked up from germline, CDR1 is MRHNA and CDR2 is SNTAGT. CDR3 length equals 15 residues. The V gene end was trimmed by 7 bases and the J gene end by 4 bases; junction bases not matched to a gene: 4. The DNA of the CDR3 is TGTGCCAGCAAGGGACAGGGGGCGCGCACCGGGGAGCTGTTTTTT. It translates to CASKGQGARTGELFF.

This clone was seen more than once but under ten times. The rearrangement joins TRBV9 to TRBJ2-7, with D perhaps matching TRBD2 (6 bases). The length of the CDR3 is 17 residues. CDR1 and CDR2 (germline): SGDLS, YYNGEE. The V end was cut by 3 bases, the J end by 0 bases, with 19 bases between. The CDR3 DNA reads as TGTGCCAGCAGCGGATCAGATAGGGACTCGAGCTCCTACGAGCAGTACTTC. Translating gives CASSGSDRDSSSYEQYF.

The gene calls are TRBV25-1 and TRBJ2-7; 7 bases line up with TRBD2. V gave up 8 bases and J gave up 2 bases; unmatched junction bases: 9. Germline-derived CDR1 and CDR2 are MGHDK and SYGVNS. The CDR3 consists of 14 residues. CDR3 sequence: CASSPALATYEQYF. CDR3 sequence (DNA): TGTGCCAGCTCCCCTGCACTAGCGACCTACGAGCAGTACTTC.

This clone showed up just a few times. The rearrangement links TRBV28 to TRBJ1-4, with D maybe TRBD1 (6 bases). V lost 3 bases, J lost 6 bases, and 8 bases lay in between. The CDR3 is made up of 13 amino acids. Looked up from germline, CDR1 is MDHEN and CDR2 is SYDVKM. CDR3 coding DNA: TGTGCCAGCAGTTTTTCAGGGGATGAAAAACTGTTTTTT. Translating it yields CASSFSGDEKLFF.

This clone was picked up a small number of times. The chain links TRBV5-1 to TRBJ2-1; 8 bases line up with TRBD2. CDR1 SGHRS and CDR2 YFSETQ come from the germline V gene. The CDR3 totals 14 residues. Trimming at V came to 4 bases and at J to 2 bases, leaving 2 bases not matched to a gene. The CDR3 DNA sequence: TGCGCCAGCAGCCTTAGCGGGACCTACAATGAGCAGTTCTTC. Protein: CASSLSGTYNEQFF.

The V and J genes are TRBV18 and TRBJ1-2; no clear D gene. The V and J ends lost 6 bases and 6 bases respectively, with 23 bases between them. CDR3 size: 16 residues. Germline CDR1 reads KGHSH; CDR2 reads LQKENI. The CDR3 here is CASSEDPGRRRNGYTF. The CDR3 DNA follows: TGTGCCAGCTCTGAGGATCCGGGCCGCCGGCGTAATGGCTACACCTTC.

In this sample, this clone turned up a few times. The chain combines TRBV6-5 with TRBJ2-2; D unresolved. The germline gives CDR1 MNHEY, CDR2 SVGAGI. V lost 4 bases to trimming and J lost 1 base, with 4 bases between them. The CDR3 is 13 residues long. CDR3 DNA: TGTGCCAGCAGTTCGGTGAACACCGGGGAGCTGTTTTTT. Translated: CASSSVNTGELFF.

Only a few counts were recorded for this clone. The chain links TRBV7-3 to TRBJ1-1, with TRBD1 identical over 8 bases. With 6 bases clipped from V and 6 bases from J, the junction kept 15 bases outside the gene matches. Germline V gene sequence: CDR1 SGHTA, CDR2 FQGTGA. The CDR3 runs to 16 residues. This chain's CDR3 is CASSVGLQGAIAEAFF. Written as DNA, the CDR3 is TGTGCCAGCAGTGTAGGTCTCCAGGGGGCAATCGCTGAAGCTTTCTTT.

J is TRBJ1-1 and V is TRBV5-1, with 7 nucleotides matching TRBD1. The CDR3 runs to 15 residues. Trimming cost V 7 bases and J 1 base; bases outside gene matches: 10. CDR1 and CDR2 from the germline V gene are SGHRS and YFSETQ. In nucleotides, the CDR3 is TGCGCCAGCGGATTCTGGACAGGACCGAACACTGAAGCTTTCTTT. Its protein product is CASGFWTGPNTEAFF.

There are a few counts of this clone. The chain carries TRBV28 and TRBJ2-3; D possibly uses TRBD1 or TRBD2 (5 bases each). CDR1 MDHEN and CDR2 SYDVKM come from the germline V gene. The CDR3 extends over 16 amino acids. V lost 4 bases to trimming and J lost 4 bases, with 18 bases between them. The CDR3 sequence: CASSSPGGTRSDTQYF. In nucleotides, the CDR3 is TGTGCCAGCAGTTCGCCTGGTGGGACGCGATCAGATACGCAGTATTTT. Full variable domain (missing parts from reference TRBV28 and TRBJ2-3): DVKVTQSSRYLVKRTGEKVFLECVQDMDHENMFWYRQDPGLGLRLIYFSYDVKMKEKGDIPEGYSVSREKKERFSLILESASTNQTSMYLCASSSPGGTRSDTQYFGPGTRLTVL.

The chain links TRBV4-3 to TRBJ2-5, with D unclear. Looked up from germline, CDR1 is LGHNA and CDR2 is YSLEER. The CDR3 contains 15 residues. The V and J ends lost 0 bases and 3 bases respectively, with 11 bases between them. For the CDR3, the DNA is TGCGCCAGCAGCCAAGATTTCCCCGGAAAAGAGACCCAGTACTTC. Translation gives CASSQDFPGKETQYF.

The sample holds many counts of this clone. For the CDR3, the DNA is TGTGCCTGGAGTGTCCAGGGCTCTGGGGCCAACGTCCTGACTTTC. As protein: CAWSVQGSGANVLTF. This sequence joins TRBV30 and TRBJ2-6; D is perhaps TRBD1 (5 bases). CDR3 length: 15 residues. The V gene lost 0 bases and the J gene lost 0 bases, with 6 bases spanning the gap. CDR1 and CDR2 from the germline V gene are GTSNPN and SVGIG (reference sequence).

In DNA, the CDR3 is TGCAGCGTTGCTAGTTATCTCCAGGGGAAAAACATTCAGTACTTC. It translates to CSVASYLQGKNIQYF. This sequence joins TRBV29-1 and TRBJ2-4; D perhaps matches TRBD1 (6 bases). The CDR3 is made up of 15 amino acids. V lost 4 bases and J lost 4, with 17 bases in between. CDR1 and CDR2 from the germline V gene are SQVTM and ANQGSEA.

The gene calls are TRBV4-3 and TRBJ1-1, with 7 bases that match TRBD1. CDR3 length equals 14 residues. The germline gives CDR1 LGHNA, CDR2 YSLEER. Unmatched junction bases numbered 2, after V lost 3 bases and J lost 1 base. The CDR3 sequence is CASSQGDRNTEAFF. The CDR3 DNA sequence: TGCGCCAGCAGCCAGGGGGACAGGAACACTGAAGCTTTCTTT.

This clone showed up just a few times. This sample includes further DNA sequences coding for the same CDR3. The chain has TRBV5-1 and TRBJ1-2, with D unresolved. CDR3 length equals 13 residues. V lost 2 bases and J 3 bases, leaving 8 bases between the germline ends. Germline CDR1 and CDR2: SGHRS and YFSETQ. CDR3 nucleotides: TGCGCCAGCAGCTTTGGAAGGGACTATGGCTACACCTTC. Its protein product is CASSFGRDYGYTF. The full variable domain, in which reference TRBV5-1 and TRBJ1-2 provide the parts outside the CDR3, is KAGVTQTPRYLIKTRGQQVTLSCSPISGHRSVSWYQQTPGQGLQFLFEYFSETQRNKGNFPGRFSGRQFSNSRSEMNVSTLELGDSALYLCASSFGRDYGYTFGSGTRLTVV.

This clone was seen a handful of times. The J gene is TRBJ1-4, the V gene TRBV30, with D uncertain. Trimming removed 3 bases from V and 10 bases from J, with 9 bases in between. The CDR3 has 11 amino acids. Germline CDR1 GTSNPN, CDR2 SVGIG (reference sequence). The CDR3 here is CAWREDGKLFF. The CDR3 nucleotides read TGTGCCTGGAGGGAGGATGGAAAACTGTTTTTT. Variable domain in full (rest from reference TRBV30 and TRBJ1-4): SQTIHQWPATLVQPVGSPLSLECTVEGTSNPNLYWYRQAAGRGLQLLFYSVGIGQISSEVPQNLSASRPQDRQFILSSKKLLLSDSGFYLCAWREDGKLFFGSGTQLSVL.

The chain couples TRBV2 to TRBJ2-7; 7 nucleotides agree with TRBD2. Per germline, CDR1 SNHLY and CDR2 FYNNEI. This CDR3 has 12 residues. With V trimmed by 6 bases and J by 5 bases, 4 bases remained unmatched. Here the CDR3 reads CASSPSGNEQYF. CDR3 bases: TGTGCCAGCAGCCCAAGCGGGAACGAGCAGTACTTC.